Following are 12 T cell receptor beta chains from one sample sequenced in a study of early T cells in non-severe SARS-CoV-2 infection. TCRdb re-derived calls from the 5' RACE reads in MiXCR, one entry per CDR3 protein. The sample contains almost 85,000 distinct CDR3 sequences, 12% of which appear only once. The sample was whole blood. These receptor sequences come from an adult who was a healthcare worker with PCR-confirmed SARS-CoV-2 infection or an uninfected control (not recorded which).

This clonotype was seen a handful of times. V gene TRBV19 combines with J gene TRBJ2-2, with D unclear. The CDR3 has 13 amino acids. With 8 bases removed from V and 4 bases from J, the gap between germline ends came to 11 bases. CDR1 is LNHDA, CDR2 SQIVND, per germline (reference sequence). CDR3: CASASLGTGELFF. CDR3 nucleotide sequence: TGTGCCAGTGCAAGTCTGGGCACCGGGGAGCTGTTTTTT.

This clonotype has a count of ten or more. J is TRBJ1-1 and V is TRBV5-6; D is perhaps TRBD1 (5 bases). V was shortened by 4 bases and J by 5 bases, with 18 bases between the two germline ends. Germline CDR1 reads SGHDT; CDR2 reads YYEEEE. The CDR3 totals 15 residues. DNA for the CDR3: TGTGCCAGCAGCGGCTCCGGGACGGGAGGGACTGAAGCTTTCTTT. Its translation is CASSGSGTGGTEAFF.

This clonotype was recorded many times. This chain uses TRBV12-3 or TRBV12-4 with TRBJ2-1, with 9 nucleotides matching TRBD1. Germline trimming cut 5 bases from V and 5 bases from J; bases unmatched to any gene: 7. The CDR3 spans 15 residues. The CDR3 DNA follows: TGTGCCAGCAGTAGGGACAGGGTGGGCAACAATGAGCAGTTCTTC. Protein: CASSRDRVGNNEQFF.

This clonotype was seen a few times. Written as DNA, the CDR3 is TGCGCCAGCAGTGCAGAGTGGGGACCCTACGAGCAGTACTTC. Amino acids: CASSAEWGPYEQYF. The genes are TRBV10-2 and TRBJ2-7; the D gene could be TRBD1 or TRBD2 (5 bases each). Looked up from germline, CDR1 is WSHSY and CDR2 is SAAADI. The V end lost 4 bases, the J end lost 2 bases, and 12 bases lay between the germline ends. The CDR3 has 14 amino acids.

This clonotype was seen at least ten times. This rearrangement joins TRBV5-5 to TRBJ1-2; 11 nucleotides align to TRBD1. CDR1 and CDR2 from the germline V gene are SGHKS and YYEKEE (reference sequence). V dropped 6 bases and J dropped 1; count of bases not matched to a gene: 5. The CDR3 contains 15 residues. The chain's CDR3 is CASTTGTGGNYGYTF. The CDR3 DNA reads as TGTGCCAGCACCACCGGGACAGGGGGTAACTATGGCTACACCTTC.

The rearrangement links TRBV12-3 or TRBV12-4 to TRBJ1-2; tentative D call: TRBD1 (6 bases). CDR3 size: 15 residues. V was cut by 3 bases and J by 2 bases, with 13 bases left in between. The CDR3 coding sequence is TGTGCCAGCAGTTTCTCGAACAGGGTAAACTATGGCTACACCTTC. Translation gives CASSFSNRVNYGYTF.

This clonotype was recorded at least ten times. The chain recombines TRBV20-1 with TRBJ1-5; TRBD1 matches at 8 bases. CDR3 length: 16 amino acids. V lost 1 base, J lost 6 bases, and 11 bases stayed unmatched. Germline V gives CDR1 DFQATT, CDR2 SNEGSKA (reference sequence). CDR3 in amino acids: CSARAMDRVFSQPQHF. The DNA for the CDR3 is TGCAGTGCTAGAGCCATGGACAGGGTATTCAGTCAGCCCCAGCATTTT.

This chain connects TRBV7-2 to TRBJ2-2; 7 nucleotides line up with TRBD2. Germline V CDR1 and CDR2: SGHTA, FQGNSA. After removal of 1 base from V and 1 base from J, the junction contained 9 bases not matched to a gene. The CDR3 is 18 amino acids. CDR3 sequence reads: CASSLDDRLAENTGELFF. The CDR3 DNA is TGTGCCAGCAGCTTAGATGACCGACTAGCAGAGAACACCGGGGAGCTGTTTTTT. Together with reference TRBV7-2 and TRBJ2-2, the CDR3 gives the full variable domain: GAGVSQSPSNKVTEKGKDVELRCDPISGHTALYWYRQSLGQGLEFLIYFQGNSAPDKSGLPSDRFSAERTGGSVSTLTIQRTQQEDSAVYLCASSLDDRLAENTGELFFGEGSRLTVL.

This clonotype was detected ten times or more. The V gene is TRBV6-6, the J gene TRBJ1-3; D ambiguous. The CDR3 loop spans 16 amino acids. Per germline, CDR1 MNHNY and CDR2 SVGAGI (reference sequence). Trimming stripped 4 bases from V and 0 bases from J, with 13 bases between. The CDR3 spells CASSWAGSVSGNTIYF. As DNA, the CDR3 is TGTGCCAGCAGTTGGGCGGGGTCCGTCTCTGGAAACACCATATATTTT.

The chain's CDR3 is CASSSGTGAQETQYF. The CDR3 DNA is TGTGCCAGCAGCTCCGGGACAGGGGCCCAAGAGACCCAGTACTTC. The gene calls are TRBV12-3 or TRBV12-4 and TRBJ2-5, with 10 positions matching TRBD1. The trim removed 6 bases at V and 1 base at J, leaving 5 bases unmatched. The CDR3 extends over 15 amino acids.

The genes are TRBV9 and TRBJ2-3, with D possibly matching TRBD1 (5 bases). The CDR3 is 14 residues long. Trimming shortened V by 1 base and J by 6 bases, and 12 bases separated the two germline ends. CDR1 SGDLS and CDR2 YYNGEE come from the germline V gene. The CDR3 protein is CASSVNGNRDTQYF. The CDR3 nucleotides read TGTGCCAGCAGCGTAAATGGAAACAGGGATACGCAGTATTTT.

V gene TRBV12-3 or TRBV12-4 combines with J gene TRBJ2-7; TRBD1 aligns across 8 bases. After removal of 2 bases from V and 7 bases from J, the junction contained 7 bases not matched to a gene. The CDR3 covers 14 residues. The CDR3 loop reads CASSLRTGPREQYF. CDR3 DNA sequence: TGTGCCAGCAGTTTACGGACAGGGCCTAGGGAGCAGTACTTC.